Below, 16 T cell receptor beta chains from the same sample are listed, as sequenced in a study of molecular identifiers for immune sequencing clone quantification. TCRdb re-called the PCR reads with MiXCR, one entry per CDR3 protein. The repertoire holds 490,000 or so distinct CDR3 sequences, with less than 30% as singletons. Sequencing used naive CD8+ T cells from blood, with Jurkat cell RNA spiked in. Specified subset: FACS-sorted CD8+CD4-CCR7+CD45RA+ naive T cells. These receptors were obtained from a human donor in good health. Some libraries in this study had Jurkat cell RNA spiked in.

The chain carries TRBV29-1 and TRBJ1-4; the match to TRBD1 covers 10 bases. The ends lost 6 bases at V and 6 bases at J; junction bases unmatched: 7. Germline assignment: CDR1 SQVTM and CDR2 ANQGSEA. The CDR3 contains 14 residues. The CDR3 spells CSVTGTGEDEKLFF. In nucleotides, the CDR3 is TGCAGCGTGACAGGGACAGGGGAGGATGAAAAACTGTTTTTT.

This clonotype was picked up a small number of times. V is TRBV5-5 and J is TRBJ1-1; the match to TRBD1 covers 8 bases. Germline CDR1 and CDR2: SGHKS and YYEKEE (reference sequence). The V and J ends lost 4 bases and 0 bases, in that order; junction bases with no gene match: 17. The CDR3 runs to 19 residues. Written as DNA, the CDR3 is TGTGCCAGCAGCAACCACCGGACAGGGCCAGCCGGGATGAACACTGAAGCTTTCTTT. It translates to CASSNHRTGPAGMNTEAFF.

This clonotype occurred many times. V gene TRBV30 combines with J gene TRBJ2-3, with D unclear. CDR1 is GTSNPN, CDR2 SVGIG, per germline (reference sequence). V lost 1 base and J lost 2, with 4 bases in between. The CDR3 covers 12 residues. The CDR3 region is CAWSDYTDTQYF. CDR3 DNA: TGTGCCTGGAGTGATTACACAGATACGCAGTATTTT.

This clonotype was recorded a few times. The chain carries TRBV5-5 and TRBJ2-2, with D maybe TRBD1 (5 bases). The CDR3 has 14 residues. Germline CDR1 SGHKS, CDR2 YYEKEE (reference sequence). V was trimmed by 4 bases and J by 3 bases, leaving 10 bases between them. This CDR3 reads CASSPTVHTGELFF. In DNA form, the CDR3 reads TGTGCCAGCAGCCCGACAGTTCACACCGGGGAGCTGTTTTTT.

This chain links TRBV6-6 with TRBJ2-5, with TRBD2 identical over 10 bases. This CDR3 has 17 amino acids. The germline V gene encodes CDR1 MNHNY and CDR2 SVGAGI (reference sequence). The V gene end was trimmed by 4 bases and the J gene end by 3 bases; junction bases not matched to a gene: 11. For the CDR3, the DNA is TGTGCCAGCAGTTTTCCCTTGAGCGGGGGGGCTAAAGAGACCCAGTACTTC. Its protein is CASSFPLSGGAKETQYF.

About this clonotype itself: A read error may be the cause here, since a much bigger clone is one base away. The CDR3 ends on some other residue instead of the conserved phenylalanine or tryptophan, so this is likely a read error. V gene TRBV3-1 combines with J gene TRBJ2-3; no clear D gene. The CDR3 totals 14 residues. Trimming removed 0 bases at V and 6 bases at J, with 10 bases between. In germline, CDR1 is LGHDT, CDR2 YNNKEL (reference sequence). For the CDR3, the DNA is TGTGCCAGCAGCCAAGACCCCTCCGTCGATACGCAGTATCTT. Translating it yields CASSQDPSVDTQYL.

The gene calls are TRBV5-6 and TRBJ2-7; D remains ambiguous. The CDR3 has 13 residues. CDR1 is SGHDT, CDR2 YYEEEE, per germline. Trimming shortened V by 3 bases and J by 2 bases, and 9 bases separated the two germline ends. The CDR3 DNA follows: TGTGCCAGCAGCTCCTATAATGCCTACGAGCAGTACTTC. It specifies CASSSYNAYEQYF.

This clonotype showed up just a few times. In DNA, the CDR3 is TGTGCTAGTGGTTTCCCACGGGCAGGGGGTGGCTACGAGCAGTACTTC. It yields the protein CASGFPRAGGGYEQYF. The chain employs TRBV12-5 and TRBJ2-7; 7 bases line up with TRBD1. This CDR3 has 16 amino acids. Germline-derived CDR1 and CDR2 are LGHNT and FRNRAP. Trimming took 3 bases from V and 3 from J; bases not matched to a gene: 11.

This clonotype was seen more than once but under ten times. The CDR3 DNA reads as TGTGCCAGCAGCTGGGGGACTAGCGGGGGGGCCGATGAGCAGTACTTC. Translating it yields CASSWGTSGGADEQYF. This rearrangement joins TRBV12-3 or TRBV12-4 to TRBJ2-7, with 16 nucleotides matching TRBD2. V gave up 6 bases and J gave up 7 bases; unmatched junction bases: 9. There are 16 residues in the CDR3.

This clonotype has ten or more counts. The chain couples TRBV7-2 to TRBJ2-3, with TRBD2 identical over 9 bases. Germline V gives CDR1 SGHTA, CDR2 FQGNSA. The CDR3 length is 14 residues. Losses at the gene ends were 6 bases for V and 4 bases for J; bases not matched to a gene: 5. The CDR3 sequence is CASSYSGGADTQYF. In nucleotides, the CDR3 is TGTGCCAGCAGTTATAGCGGGGGAGCAGATACGCAGTATTTT.

The rearrangement links TRBV6-2 or TRBV6-3 to TRBJ2-6, with no clear D. Per the germline V gene, CDR1 is MNHEY and CDR2 is SVGEGT. V lost 7 bases to trimming and J lost 4 bases, with 14 bases between them. The CDR3 runs to 15 residues. The CDR3 coding sequence is TGTGCCAGCACCATATCTGCTTGGGGGGCCAACGTCCTGACTTTC. Its protein is CASTISAWGANVLTF.

This clonotype was seen only a few times. CDR3 bases: TGTGCCAGCAGAACTAGCGGGGGGATCTACGAGCAGTACTTC. Its protein is CASRTSGGIYEQYF. The V gene is TRBV12-3 or TRBV12-4, the J gene TRBJ2-7; 12 bases fit TRBD2. The V and J ends lost 6 bases and 3 bases, in that order; junction bases with no gene match: 3. The CDR3 contains 14 residues.

V gene TRBV5-1 combines with J gene TRBJ1-5, with D uncertain. CDR3 length: 13 amino acids. Germline-derived CDR1 and CDR2 are SGHRS and YFSETQ. V was clipped by 0 bases and J by 6 bases, with 7 bases between them. The CDR3 region is CASSLEGCQPQHF. The CDR3 DNA reads TGCGCCAGCAGCTTGGAAGGTTGTCAGCCCCAGCATTTT.

This CDR3 reads CASSSWTGRNSPLHF. The CDR3 nucleotides are TGTGCCAGCAGCTCATGGACAGGGCGAAATTCACCCCTCCACTTT. The J gene is TRBJ1-6, the V gene TRBV13; 8 bases are a match to TRBD1. Trimming at V came to 4 bases and at J to 7 bases, leaving 6 bases not matched to a gene. There are 15 residues in the CDR3. Germline V gene sequence: CDR1 PRHDT, CDR2 FYEKMQ (reference sequence).

This clonotype was found many times. The rearrangement joins TRBV6-8 to TRBJ1-5; a possible D gene is TRBD1 (5 bases). CDR3 size: 15 residues. Germline CDR1 reads MNHGY; CDR2 reads SAAAGT. The V and J ends lost 6 bases and 4 bases respectively, with 16 bases between them. The CDR3 region has the DNA TGTGCCAGCAGCACGGGACTCGATGGGAATCAGCCCCAGCATTTT. It translates to CASSTGLDGNQPQHF.

This chain joins TRBV27 and TRBJ2-1; the D gene could be TRBD1 or TRBD2 (5 bases each). CDR1 MNHEY and CDR2 SMNVEV come from the germline V gene (reference sequence). This CDR3 is built from 14 residues. Trimming left V 5 bases short and J 9 bases short, with 17 bases between. For the CDR3, the DNA is TGTGCCAGCAGTACGGGACCCCACAATGGTGAGCAGTTCTTC. Residues: CASSTGPHNGEQFF.